This TCR beta chain was retrieved from a study of T cell repertoires in aging, cancer and after chemotherapy (dated by TCRdb to the late 2010s). About the investigation overall: Donors were distributed across six age groups ranging from 30 or younger to 70 or older, with at least three individuals included per group. TCR repertoires from healthy donor controls were recorded over periods of several months to years and showed clear clonal overlap between repeated samplings. The complete dataset included about 8.8 million TCR reads. To look at immunoaging and at how T cells reconstitute after chemotherapy, the study profiled TCR beta repertoires in peripheral blood from both healthy donors and cancer patients. The cohort comprised 218 cancer patients, over 90 with hematological and approximately 120 with solid cancers, plus 95 healthy donors as a reference group.

This clonotype is described as medium-sized (0.01 to 0.1%). Its antigen remains unidentified. Per-base quality was not reported, and no clone a single base away is much larger than it. Rearranged TRB sequences spanning V, D and J segments were amplified in a multiplex touch-down PCR with a mixed TRB-A/B primer pool. Illumina adapters and sample indices were attached to the amplicons through two consecutive PCR reactions run with Phusion HS II polymerase. Amplicons were gel-purified with the NucleoSpin Gel and PCR Clean-up kit, then checked with Qubit and an Agilent 2100 Bioanalyzer. The libraries were sequenced on an Illumina MiSeq with 600-cycle, single-indexed, paired-end runs. Concerning the study's data processing: MiXCR versions 2.12 and 3.0.5 were used to process TRB sequences. Each unique CDR3 nucleotide sequence was counted as one clone, and only productive sequences with at least two reads were retained. The repertoire metrics were Shannon diversity, evenness, clonality (defined as one minus evenness), and alpha-parameterized diversity profiles covering alpha 0 to 5. Generation probabilities of clones in paired pre- and post-chemotherapy samples were computed with the IGoR algorithm. Starting from the raw public reads, TCRdb applied fastp trimming at Q25, assembled clones with MiXCR and retained in-frame beta chains. Rows matching on CDR3 protein sequence are summarized as one entry with the most common DNA and genes. The V and J calls reflect TCRdb's pipeline rather than the authors' work. The sample profile shows thousands of distinct CDR3 sequences; 20% to 25% of them were found once. The ten biggest clones cover 3% to 4% of the sample.

Summary of the overall study and its limitations: In healthy donors, the drop in TCR diversity with age came mainly from a loss of richness, whereas in cancer patients a loss of evenness also played a part. Compared with age-matched healthy donors, untreated patients with either hematological or solid cancers had significantly lower TCR diversity in the blood along with higher clonality. According to the authors, the repertoire data do not allow conclusions to be drawn about immunological memory after chemotherapy. In both cancer cohorts, median generation probability rose over the chemotherapy interval, which suggests that the repertoire was reconstituted through rebound thymic output.

CDR1 MNHEY and CDR2 SVGEGT are derived from the germline V gene. The CDR3 contains 17 residues, cysteine and phenylalanine counted. Just CDR3 DNA is preserved here, 51 bases in frame from base 1. Relative to germline, V is 4 bases shorter and J is 6 bases shorter, with 22 bases between their ends. Instead of sorted cells or RNA, genomic DNA extracted from peripheral blood served as the source for amplifying TCR beta rearrangements. The sequence links TRBV6-2 or TRBV6-3 to TRBJ2-1; the D region possibly corresponds to TRBD2 (5 bases align). The source material was blood. The clonotype was recovered from a human donor in good health. The donor label of this sample is uncertain. The DNA sequence is TGTGCCAGCAGTTCCCGATACCGCACGGGGTTGGGCAATGAGCAGTTCTTC. It translates as CASSSRYRTGLGNEQFF.